A single T cell receptor (beta chain) is shown here with its context. The sample belongs to a study of blood T cell repertoires in COVID-19. Study information: COVID-19 samples collected from the United States, Italy and Spain covered acute and convalescent phases.

Living in 24 US areas, the participants were between roughly 18 and 89 years of age. Cohort allocation depended upon clinical history that participants reported. Authors' analysis steps: Estimation of nucleated cell counts relied on the amplification of reference gene primers. The data were produced by immunoSEQ multiplex PCR, yet TCRdb's version contains in-frame clones alone and is incomplete. That table gives V, J and clone size, and the DNA gave D and trimming. The sample consists of about 300,000 clones, approximately 83% of them appearing once. The CDR3 loop spans 14 amino acids. Trimming took 6 bases from V and 2 from J, leaving 13 bases between them. The germline gives CDR1 MNHNY, CDR2 SVGAGI (reference sequence).

The clonotype was recovered from a man in his thirties or forties who had recovered from COVID-19. The chain links TRBV6-6 to TRBJ1-2; D unresolved. The sample consisted of PBMCs or T cells enriched from blood (not recorded which). The CDR3 reads CASSLQDGNYGYTF. CDR3 bases: TGTGCCAGCAGCTTACAAGACGGGAACTATGGCTACACCTTC.